These 2 T cell receptor beta chains originate from one sample sequenced in a study of T-cell memory formation after mild COVID-19. TCRdb reprocessed the 5' RACE reads via MiXCR and lists one record per CDR3 protein. The sample lists roughly 140,000 distinct CDR3 sequences, more than 13% occurring once. The sample taken for sequencing was PBMCs or a T cell subset sorted from them (not recorded which). The receptor set was obtained from an adult woman who had mild COVID-19 (a few samples of this study predate the infection). Cell type and time point are not known.

V usage is TRBV7-9 and J usage is TRBJ1-1; the D gene is possibly TRBD1 (5 bases). Trimming shortened V by 1 base and J by 4 bases, and 7 bases separated the two germline ends. The germline gives CDR1 SEHNR, CDR2 FQNEAQ (reference sequence). This CDR3 comprises 13 residues. DNA of the CDR3: TGTGCCAGCAGCTTAGGGGGGACCACTGAAGCTTTCTTT. As protein: CASSLGGTTEAFF.

Only a few counts were recorded for this clonotype. V usage is TRBV6-5 and J usage is TRBJ2-7; 7 positions agree with TRBD2. CDR3 length: 15 amino acids. The germline CDR1 and CDR2 sequences are MNHEY and SVGAGI. The junction had 6 bases not matched to a gene; V was cut back by 2 bases and J by 2 bases. The CDR3 DNA reads TGTGCCAGCAGTTACGTAGCGGGCTCCCCCTACGAGCAGTACTTC. Its translation: CASSYVAGSPYEQYF.